This TCR beta chain was captured by sequencing in a study of blood T cell repertoires in COVID-19. Background on the study: The United States, Italy and Spain provided the acute and convalescent COVID-19 samples.

Recruits, aged roughly 18 to 89 years, lived in 24 US areas. Recovered Cohort 3 donors showed two negative PCRs, clearance, or symptom resolution. How the authors handled the data: Amplification of reference gene primers was used by the study to estimate nucleated cell counts. Sequenced by immunoSEQ multiplex PCR; TCRdb stores in-frame clones only, minus some. The D gene and trimming were derived from the DNA, and the V and J assignments and clone size from that table. The top ten clones hold about 10% of a sample with roughly 300,000 clones, more than 75% of them seen once. V was trimmed by 0 bases and J by 3 bases, leaving 15 bases between them. Germline V gene data show CDR1 as LGHDT and CDR2 as YNNKEL (reference sequence). CDR3 size: 16 residues.

The receptor was isolated from a woman between 18 and 29 years old who had recovered from COVID-19. V usage is TRBV3-1 (or the pseudogene TRBV3-2) and J usage is TRBJ2-7; possible D gene TRBD1, 7 bases. Sequenced: PBMCs or T cells enriched from blood (not recorded which). For the CDR3, the DNA is TGTGCCAGCAGCCAAGATAGGAGGGACAGCCTCTACGAGCAGTACTTC. This sequence encodes CASSQDRRDSLYEQYF.